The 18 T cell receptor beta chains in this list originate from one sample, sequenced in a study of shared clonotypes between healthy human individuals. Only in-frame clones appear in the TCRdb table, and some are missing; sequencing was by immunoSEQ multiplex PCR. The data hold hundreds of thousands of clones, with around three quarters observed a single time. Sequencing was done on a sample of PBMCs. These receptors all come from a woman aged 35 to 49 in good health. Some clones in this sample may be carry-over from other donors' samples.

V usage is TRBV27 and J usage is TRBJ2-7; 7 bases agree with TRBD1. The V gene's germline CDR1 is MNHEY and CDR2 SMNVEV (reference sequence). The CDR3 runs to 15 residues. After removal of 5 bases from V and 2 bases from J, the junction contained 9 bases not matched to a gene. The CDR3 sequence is CASSTRTGRPYEQYF. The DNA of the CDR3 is TGTGCCAGCAGTACCCGGACAGGACGACCCTACGAGCAGTACTTC.

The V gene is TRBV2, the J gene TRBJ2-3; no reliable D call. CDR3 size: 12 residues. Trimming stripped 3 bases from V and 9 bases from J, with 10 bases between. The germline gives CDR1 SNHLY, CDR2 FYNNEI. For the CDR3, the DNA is TGTGCCAGCAGTGATAATACACCCACGCAGTATTTT. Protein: CASSDNTPTQYF.

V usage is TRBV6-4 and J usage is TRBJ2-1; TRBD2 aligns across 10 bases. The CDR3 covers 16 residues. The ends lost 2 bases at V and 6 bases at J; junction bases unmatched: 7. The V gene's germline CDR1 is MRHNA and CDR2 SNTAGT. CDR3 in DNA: TGTGCCAGCAGTGACCGAGCGGGAGGGGATTTCAATGAGCAGTTCTTC. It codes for CASSDRAGGDFNEQFF.

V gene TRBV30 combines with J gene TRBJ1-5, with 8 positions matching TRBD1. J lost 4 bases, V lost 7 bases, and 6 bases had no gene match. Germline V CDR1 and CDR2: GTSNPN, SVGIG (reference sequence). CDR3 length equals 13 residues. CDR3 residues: CASDRGHNQPQHF. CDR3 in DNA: TGTGCCTCAGACAGGGGCCATAATCAGCCCCAGCATTTT.

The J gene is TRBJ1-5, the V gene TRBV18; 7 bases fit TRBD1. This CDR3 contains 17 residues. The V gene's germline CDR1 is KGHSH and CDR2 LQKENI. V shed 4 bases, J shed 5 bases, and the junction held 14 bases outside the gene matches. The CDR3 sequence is CASSQDNRGYGDQPQHF. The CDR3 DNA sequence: TGTGCCAGCTCACAGGACAACAGGGGATATGGCGATCAGCCCCAGCATTTT.

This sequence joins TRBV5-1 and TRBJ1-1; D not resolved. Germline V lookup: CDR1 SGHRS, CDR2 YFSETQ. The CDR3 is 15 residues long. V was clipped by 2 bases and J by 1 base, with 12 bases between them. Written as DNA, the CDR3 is TGCGCCAGCAGCTTTAGCCTAGATGGGAACACTGAAGCTTTCTTT. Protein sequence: CASSFSLDGNTEAFF.

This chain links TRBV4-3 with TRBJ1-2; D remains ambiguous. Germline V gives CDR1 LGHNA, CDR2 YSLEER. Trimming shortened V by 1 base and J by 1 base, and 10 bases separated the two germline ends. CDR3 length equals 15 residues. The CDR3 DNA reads TGCGCCAGCAGCCAAGGGTTCAGGATTAACTATGGCTACACCTTC. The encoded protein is CASSQGFRINYGYTF.

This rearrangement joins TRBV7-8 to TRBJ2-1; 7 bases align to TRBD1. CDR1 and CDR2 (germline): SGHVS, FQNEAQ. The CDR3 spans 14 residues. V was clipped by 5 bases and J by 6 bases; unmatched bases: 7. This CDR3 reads CASSPSTGRNEQFF. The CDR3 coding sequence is TGTGCCAGCAGCCCGTCGACAGGGCGCAATGAGCAGTTCTTC. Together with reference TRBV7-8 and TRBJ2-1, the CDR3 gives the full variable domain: GAGVSQSPRYKVAKRGQDVALRCDPISGHVSLFWYQQALGQGPEFLTYFQNEAQLDKSGLPSDRFFAERPEGSVSTLKIQRTQQEDSAVYLCASSPSTGRNEQFFGPGTRLTVL.

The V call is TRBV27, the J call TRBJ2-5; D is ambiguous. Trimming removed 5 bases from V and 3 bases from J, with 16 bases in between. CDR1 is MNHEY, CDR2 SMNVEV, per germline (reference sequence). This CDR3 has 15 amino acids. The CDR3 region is CASSNLLDYEETQYF. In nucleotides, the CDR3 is TGTGCCAGCAGTAACTTATTAGATTATGAAGAGACCCAGTACTTC.

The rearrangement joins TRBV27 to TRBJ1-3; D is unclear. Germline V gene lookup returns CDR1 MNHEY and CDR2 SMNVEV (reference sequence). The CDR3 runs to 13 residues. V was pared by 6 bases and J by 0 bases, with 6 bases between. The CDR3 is CASSEHSGNTIYF. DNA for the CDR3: TGTGCCAGCAGCGAGCACTCTGGAAACACCATATATTTT.

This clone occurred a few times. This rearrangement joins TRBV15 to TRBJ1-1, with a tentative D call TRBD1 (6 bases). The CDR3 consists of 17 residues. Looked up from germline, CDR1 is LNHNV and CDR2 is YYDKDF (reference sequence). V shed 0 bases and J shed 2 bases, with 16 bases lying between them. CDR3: CATSREIPGHLNTEAFF. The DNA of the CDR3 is TGTGCCACCAGCAGAGAAATCCCGGGACACCTAAACACTGAAGCTTTCTTT.

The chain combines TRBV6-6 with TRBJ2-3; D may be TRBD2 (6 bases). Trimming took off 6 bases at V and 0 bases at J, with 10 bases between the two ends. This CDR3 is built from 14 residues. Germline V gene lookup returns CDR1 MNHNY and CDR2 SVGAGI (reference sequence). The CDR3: CASRSAGSTDTQYF. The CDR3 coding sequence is TGTGCCAGCAGGTCAGCGGGTAGCACAGATACGCAGTATTTT.

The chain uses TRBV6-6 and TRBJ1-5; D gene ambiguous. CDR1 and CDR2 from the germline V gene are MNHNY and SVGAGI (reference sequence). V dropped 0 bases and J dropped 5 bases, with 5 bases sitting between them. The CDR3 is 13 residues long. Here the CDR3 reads CASSYSGYQPQHF. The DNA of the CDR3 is TGTGCCAGCAGTTACTCGGGTTATCAGCCCCAGCATTTT.

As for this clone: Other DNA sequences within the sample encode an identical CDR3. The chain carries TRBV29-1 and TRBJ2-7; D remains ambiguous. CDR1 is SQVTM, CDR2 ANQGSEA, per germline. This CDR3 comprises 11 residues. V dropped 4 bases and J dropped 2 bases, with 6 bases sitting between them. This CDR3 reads CSVVGAYEQYF. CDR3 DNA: TGCAGCGTTGTGGGTGCCTACGAGCAGTACTTC.

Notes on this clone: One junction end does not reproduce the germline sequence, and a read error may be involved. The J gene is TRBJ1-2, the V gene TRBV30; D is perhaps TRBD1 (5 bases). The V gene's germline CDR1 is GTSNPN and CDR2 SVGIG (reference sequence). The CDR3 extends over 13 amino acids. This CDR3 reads CAWSPGTGYGHTF. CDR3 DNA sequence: TGTGCCTGGAGTCCCGGGACGGGGTATGGCCACACCTTC.

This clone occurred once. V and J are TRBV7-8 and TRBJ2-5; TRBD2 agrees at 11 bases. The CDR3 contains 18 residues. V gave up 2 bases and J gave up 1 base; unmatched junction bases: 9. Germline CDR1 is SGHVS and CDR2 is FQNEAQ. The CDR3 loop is CASSLFPTGTSGQETQYF. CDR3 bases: TGTGCCAGCAGCTTATTCCCAACCGGGACTAGCGGCCAAGAGACCCAGTACTTC.

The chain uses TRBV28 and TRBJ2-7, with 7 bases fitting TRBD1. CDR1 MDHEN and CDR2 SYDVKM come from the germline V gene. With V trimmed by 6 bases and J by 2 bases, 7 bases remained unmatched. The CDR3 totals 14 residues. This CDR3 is CASSTGTVTYEQYF. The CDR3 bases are TGTGCCAGCAGCACCGGGACAGTAACCTACGAGCAGTACTTC.

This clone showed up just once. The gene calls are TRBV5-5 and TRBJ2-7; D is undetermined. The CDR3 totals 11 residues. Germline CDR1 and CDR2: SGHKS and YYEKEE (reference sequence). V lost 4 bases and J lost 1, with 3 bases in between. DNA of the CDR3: TGTGCCAGCAGCGATTCCTACGAGCAGTACTTC. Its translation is CASSDSYEQYF.